This TCR beta chain was captured in a study of tumor-infiltrating lymphocytes in primary liver carcinoma. Overall study: Productive TCRbeta reads per sample were roughly 3.5 to 7.5 million, not differing by tissue. Notes on the study in general: Tumors and blood were compared for top-250-clone fraction, and tumors had the significantly higher value (p = 0.039).

Co-extracting RNA and DNA was done with roughly 17-32 mg of unsorted bulk tissue as input. Subjects presented with primary liver carcinoma managed by surgical resection. The CDR3 is made up of 13 amino acids. CDR1 and CDR2 from the germline V gene are SQVTM and ANQGSEA. Total RNA (roughly 550 ng) served as template for TCR beta cDNA synthesis primed by a constant-region primer. Libraries for TCR beta were built through three nested multiplex PCR rounds, which together made up a slightly modified ARM-PCR procedure. Two initial PCR rounds of around 10 cycles each paired TRBV1-TRBV30 forward primers with a C-beta reverse primer. TCRdb re-derived calls from the multiplex PCR reads in MiXCR, one entry per CDR3 protein. The repertoire holds about 120,000 distinct CDR3 sequences, with 55% to 70% as singletons. As for this clonotype: Its antigen remains unknown. Sequence at one end of the junction differs from germline and may be a read error.

Sequencing was done on a sample of tumor-adjacent normal liver tissue. This clonotype was obtained from a woman aged 60-70 years with primary liver carcinoma and hepatitis B virus infection. The chain joins TRBV29-1 to TRBJ2-7; no clear D. CDR3 loop: CGVEPGSRGEQYF. In DNA, the CDR3 is TGCGGCGTTGAACCCGGCTCTAGAGGCGAGCAGTACTTC.